The 23 T cell receptor beta chains in this list originate from one sample, sequenced in a study of blood T cell repertoires in COVID-19. Produced via immunoSEQ multiplex PCR; TCRdb's table is partial and in-frame only. The sample carries 200,000 to 250,000 clones, 86% recorded once. The sample was PBMCs or T cells enriched from blood (not recorded which). These receptors originate from a woman in her fifties or sixties in a cohort exposed to, infected with or recovered from COVID-19 (not recorded which).

The rearrangement joins TRBV28 to TRBJ2-6; TRBD2 matches at 8 bases. After removal of 5 bases from V and 4 bases from J, the junction contained 4 bases not matched to a gene. Germline V gene data show CDR1 as MDHEN and CDR2 as SYDVKM. CDR3 size: 15 residues. The DNA of the CDR3 is TGTGCCAGCAGTCCGGGGGGGAGCGGGGCCAACGTCCTGACTTTC. Translated, it gives CASSPGGSGANVLTF.

J is TRBJ1-1 and V is TRBV6-2 or TRBV6-3; D ambiguous. Germline lookup yields CDR1 MNHEY and CDR2 SVGEGT. Deletions cut 2 bases from V and 5 bases from J, with 12 bases between. The CDR3 covers 14 residues. The CDR3 spells CASSYSSGRTEAFF. In DNA form, the CDR3 reads TGTGCCAGCAGTTACAGTTCTGGGAGGACTGAAGCTTTCTTT.

The V gene is TRBV7-9, the J gene TRBJ1-2; D not resolved. Between the trimmed V and J ends, which lost 1 base and 0 bases, there was a span of 9 bases. Germline CDR1 SEHNR, CDR2 FQNEAQ (reference sequence). The CDR3 consists of 15 residues. Written as DNA, the CDR3 is TGTGCCAGCAGCTTAGTTGCAGGTCCTAACTATGGCTACACCTTC. Amino acids: CASSLVAGPNYGYTF.

This clone turned up a few times. J is TRBJ1-5 and V is TRBV2, with TRBD1 identical over 7 bases. Germline assignment: CDR1 SNHLY and CDR2 FYNNEI. CDR3 length: 14 amino acids. Trimming removed 3 bases from V and 7 bases from J; junction bases left unmatched: 6. In nucleotides, the CDR3 is TGTGCCAGCAGTGAGACAGGGTGGATGCAGCCCCAGCATTTT. As protein: CASSETGWMQPQHF.

This sequence joins TRBV7-9 and TRBJ2-3, with D perhaps TRBD1 (5 bases). This CDR3 has 14 residues. Germline assignment: CDR1 SEHNR and CDR2 FQNEAQ (reference sequence). The V end lost 6 bases, the J end lost 2 bases, and 12 bases lay between the germline ends. The CDR3 DNA is TGTGCCAGCAGTAGGGGTGATACCACAGATACGCAGTATTTT. Protein product: CASSRGDTTDTQYF.

The chain joins TRBV7-9 to TRBJ2-1; D might be TRBD1 (6 bases). The germline V gene encodes CDR1 SEHNR and CDR2 FQNEAQ (reference sequence). Trimming took 0 bases from V and 6 from J, leaving 9 bases between them. This CDR3 comprises 14 residues. As DNA, the CDR3 is TGTGCCAGCAGCTTAGCGCTGGGGGCCAATGAGCAGTTCTTC. As protein: CASSLALGANEQFF. The full variable domain, with the rest looked up from reference TRBV7-9 and TRBJ2-1, is DTGVSQNPRHKITKRGQNVTFRCDPISEHNRLYWYRQTLGQGPEFLTYFQNEAQLEKSRLLSDRFSAERPKGSFSTLEIQRTEQGDSAMYLCASSLALGANEQFFGPGTRLTVL.

The rearrangement links TRBV4-2 to TRBJ1-6; weak D call: TRBD1 (5 bases). The CDR3 runs 16 residues. Germline V gives CDR1 LGHNA, CDR2 YNFKEQ. V was clipped by 0 bases and J by 4 bases, with 10 bases between them. CDR3 in amino acids: CASSQDYTGYNSPLHF. Written as DNA, the CDR3 is TGTGCCAGCAGCCAAGATTACACAGGATATAATTCACCCCTCCACTTT.

The chain is built from TRBV5-8 and TRBJ2-3; 8 bases fit TRBD1. The CDR3 covers 14 residues. Germline CDR1 is SGHTS and CDR2 is YDEGEE. V dropped 1 base and J dropped 4; count of bases not matched to a gene: 2. The CDR3 nucleotides read TGTGCCAGCAGCTTGAGACAGGGGTCAGATACGCAGTATTTT. The encoded protein is CASSLRQGSDTQYF.

This clone has just a few counts. The V call is TRBV7-3, the J call TRBJ2-2; maybe TRBD2 (6 bases). This CDR3 contains 16 residues. V gave up 3 bases and J gave up 1 base, with 12 bases separating them. Germline V lookup: CDR1 SGHTA, CDR2 FQGTGA. This CDR3 is CASSLGGIGNTGELFF. As DNA, the CDR3 is TGTGCCAGCAGCTTGGGGGGAATTGGGAACACCGGGGAGCTGTTTTTT.

V and J are TRBV2 and TRBJ2-5, with TRBD2 identical over 15 bases. J lost 3 bases, V lost 5 bases, and 7 bases had no gene match. Per germline, CDR1 SNHLY and CDR2 FYNNEI. This CDR3 contains 17 residues. The CDR3 protein is CASSWTSGGAFKETQYF. The DNA of the CDR3 is TGTGCCAGCAGTTGGACTAGCGGGGGGGCCTTTAAAGAGACCCAGTACTTC.

CDR3 nucleotide sequence: TGTGCCAGCAGTTTCCGCGGGCCGGGATCCCAGCATTTT. Encoded protein: CASSFRGPGSQHF. The gene calls are TRBV28 and TRBJ1-5; the D is unclear. Germline CDR1 and CDR2: MDHEN and SYDVKM. V lost 3 bases and J 11 bases, leaving 14 bases between the germline ends. CDR3 length: 13 amino acids.

V and J are TRBV5-4 and TRBJ2-3, with D possibly matching TRBD2 (6 bases). The germline gives CDR1 SGHNT, CDR2 YYREEE (reference sequence). The V end was cut by 2 bases, the J end by 3 bases, with 13 bases between. The CDR3 has 15 amino acids. CDR3 sequence reads: CASSLGGSATDTQYF. CDR3 nucleotides: TGTGCCAGCAGCTTAGGAGGGTCGGCTACAGATACGCAGTATTTT.

The J gene is TRBJ2-6, the V gene TRBV7-6, with D tentatively TRBD1 (6 bases). Germline CDR1 and CDR2: SGHVS and FNYEAQ. The length of the CDR3 is 16 residues. The V end lost 1 base, the J end lost 2 bases, and 9 bases lay between the germline ends. The CDR3 here is CASSLGGGTGANVLTF. The CDR3 region has the DNA TGTGCCAGCAGCTTAGGAGGGGGAACTGGGGCCAACGTCCTGACTTTC.

In its sample, this clone was seen once. The rearrangement joins TRBV9 to TRBJ1-1; D unresolved. The CDR3 runs 14 residues. Trimming took off 4 bases at V and 1 base at J, with 11 bases between the two ends. Per germline, CDR1 SGDLS and CDR2 YYNGEE. This chain's CDR3 is CASSPGGRNTEAFF. CDR3 sequence (DNA): TGTGCCAGCAGCCCAGGAGGGAGGAACACTGAAGCTTTCTTT. The full variable domain, rest sourced from reference TRBV9 and TRBJ1-1, is DSGVTQTPKHLITATGQRVTLRCSPRSGDLSVYWYQQSLDQGLQFLIQYYNGEERAKGNILERFSAQQFPDLHSELNLSSLELGDSALYFCASSPGGRNTEAFFGQGTRLTVV.

The CDR3 here is CASSYRGYNQPQHF. The CDR3 DNA reads as TGTGCCAGCAGTTACCGAGGGTACAATCAGCCCCAGCATTTT. J is TRBJ1-5 and V is TRBV6-2 or TRBV6-3, with unresolved D. Germline V CDR1 and CDR2: MNHEY, SVGEGT. This CDR3 is built from 14 residues. Trimming shortened V by 2 bases and J by 3 bases, and 8 bases separated the two germline ends.

The genes are TRBV5-1 and TRBJ1-4; TRBD1 matches 9 bases. The germline CDR1 and CDR2 sequences are SGHRS and YFSETQ. J lost 8 bases, V lost 4 bases, and 9 bases had no gene match. This CDR3 region has 15 residues. CDR3 in amino acids: CASSTQGARVEKLFF. The DNA of the CDR3 is TGCGCCAGCAGCACACAGGGGGCGCGTGTAGAAAAACTGTTTTTT. Looking up the rest from reference TRBV5-1 and TRBJ1-4 gives the full variable domain: KAGVTQTPRYLIKTRGQQVTLSCSPISGHRSVSWYQQTPGQGLQFLFEYFSETQRNKGNFPGRFSGRQFSNSRSEMNVSTLELGDSALYLCASSTQGARVEKLFFGSGTQLSVL.

V gene TRBV18 combines with J gene TRBJ1-5; 9 nucleotides match TRBD1. CDR1 and CDR2 (germline): KGHSH, LQKENI. V shed 6 bases and J 6 bases; nucleotides not matched to a gene: 6. There are 14 residues in the CDR3. CDR3 DNA sequence: TGTGCCAGCTCGCTCCGGGACAGGGCTCAGCCCCAGCATTTT. As protein: CASSLRDRAQPQHF.

The chain has TRBV5-1 and TRBJ1-2, with D perhaps TRBD1 (6 bases). Looked up from germline, CDR1 is SGHRS and CDR2 is YFSETQ. Trimming cost V 7 bases and J 7 bases, with 14 bases left between them. The CDR3 sequence is 12 residues long. CDR3 region: CASRGGAGGYTF. For the CDR3, the DNA is TGCGCCAGCCGAGGGGGGGCCGGTGGCTACACCTTC.

The chain is built from TRBV19 and TRBJ1-2; D is perhaps TRBD1 (5 bases). Trimming left V 4 bases short and J 3 bases short, with 15 bases between. The germline V gene encodes CDR1 LNHDA and CDR2 SQIVND (reference sequence). This CDR3 contains 15 residues. The CDR3 sequence: CASSTGTTAYYGYTF. In nucleotides, the CDR3 is TGTGCCAGTAGTACGGGCACGACAGCATACTATGGCTACACCTTC.

The chain recombines TRBV12-5 with TRBJ1-2, with D tentatively TRBD1 (5 bases). The germline CDR1 and CDR2 sequences are LGHNT and FRNRAP. This CDR3 spans 15 amino acids. Trimming left V 10 bases short and J 4 bases short, with 22 bases between. The CDR3 here is CAIAGDLMGSYGYTF. As DNA, the CDR3 is TGTGCTATCGCCGGGGACTTGATGGGGAGCTATGGCTACACCTTC. The variable domain in full, completed from reference TRBV12-5 and TRBJ1-2, reads DARVTQTPRHKVTEMGQEVTMRCQPILGHNTVFWYRQTMMQGLELLAYFRNRAPLDDSGMPKDRFSAEMPDATLATLKIQPSEPRDSAVYFCAIAGDLMGSYGYTFGSGTRLTVV.

The chain carries TRBV25-1 and TRBJ2-5; D not resolved. The CDR3 is 12 amino acids. Trimming left V 7 bases short and J 4 bases short, with 10 bases between. From germline, CDR1 is MGHDK and CDR2 SYGVNS. The CDR3 sequence is CASIASGETQYF. The CDR3 region has the DNA TGTGCCAGCATTGCTTCAGGAGAGACCCAGTACTTC.

The V call is TRBV6-5, the J call TRBJ1-3; D not certain. V lost 6 bases and J lost 3, with 12 bases in between. CDR1 is MNHEY and CDR2 is SVGAGI in the germline V gene. CDR3 size: 14 residues. CDR3 region: CASSPETLGNTIYF. DNA of the CDR3: TGTGCCAGCAGCCCAGAGACACTTGGAAACACCATATATTTT.

CDR3 protein: CASSRGYSGNTIYF. CDR3 DNA sequence: TGTGCCAGCAGCCGAGGATACTCTGGAAACACCATATATTTT. The chain links TRBV14 to TRBJ1-3; D unresolved. V lost 4 bases to trimming and J lost 0 bases, with 7 bases between them. CDR3 length: 14 amino acids. Germline CDR1 and CDR2: SGHDN and FVKESK.